Reported below is one TCR beta chain. The specificity of this receptor is unknown. Per-nucleotide qualities are absent, and no much larger clonotype sits a single base away. This entry is derived from a study of cytomegalovirus exposure and HLA in healthy donors (dated by TCRdb to about 2017). The study in broad terms: An earlier analysis of 550 to 700 of the donors reported about 250 Gb of sequence data and roughly 110 million unique TCR beta sequences from approximately 180 million T cells. An early release that covered some 630 HLA-typed donors contained approximately 300 gigabases of sequencing data and 75 million to 100 million unique TCR sequences. Of the roughly 400 genotyped donors, around 81% fell in the genetic ancestry cluster associated with self-reported Caucasian donors. The study aimed to test whether signatures of past pathogen exposure could be identified by cataloging public T cell receptors. The T cell repertoires of 666 subjects were profiled by immunosequencing and related to cytomegalovirus serostatus. Along with the approximately 700-subject first cohort, a separate validation cohort of over 90 different subjects was used. High-throughput TCR immunosequencing, statistical association of individual TCRs with disease status, and machine learning were combined to predict cytomegalovirus infection status. To study patterns of TCR occurrence, a later analysis re-analyzed previously published TCR beta repertoires from around 660 donors and added high-resolution HLA genotyping. In the later analysis, no new phenotypic data were used to find candidate immune exposures; instead, reliance was placed on TCR beta sequences and their occurrence across donors. In an earlier analysis of 587 of the donors, high-throughput TCR beta sequencing was used to judge whether each TCR beta V gene segment behaved as functional or pseudogenic. Alongside the repertoire data, information on donor age, sex, ethnicity and CMV serostatus was compiled. Genome-wide SNP genotypes for about three fifths of the roughly 700 donors were used in a later genetic analysis, which treated that subset as a discovery cohort. All discovery cohort repertoires had been generated using a single sequencing platform. HLA typing included class I and class II loci at four-digit resolution. The number of donors typed differed by locus, with 629-630 for A, B, C, DRB1 and DQB1, around 500 for DQA1, about 610 for DPA1, and around 460 for DPB1. About 5 DR-DQ haplotypes were handled as single units for association and clustering, since linkage in the cohort was strong. Among several hundred genotyped donors of the cohort, an average of around 250,000 unique TCR beta nucleotide sequences was sequenced per donor, of which about 18% were non-productive.

From its cysteine to its phenylalanine, the CDR3 spans 14 amino acids. The sequence is cut down to CDR3 DNA, 42 bases in frame from base 1. Unmatched junction bases come to 5, with V trimmed by 5 bases and J by 2 bases. Per the germline V gene, SGHDN is the CDR1 and FVKESK is the CDR2. The library was made by the immunoSEQ multiplex PCR assay. For the multiplex PCR, a mixture combining 60 forward primers for TCR Vbeta segments and 13 reverse primers for TCR Jbeta segments was used. The CDR3 region of rearranged TCR beta genes was amplified from genomic DNA with a multiplex PCR assay. The amplified TCR beta libraries were sequenced on the Illumina HiSeq System as 87-base-pair reads. In the original analysis: A later analysis counted about 76 million unique TCR beta chains across the 666 repertoires, and 10 million to 11 million of these chains were shared by at least two donors. A nearest-neighbor algorithm error-corrected the raw reads and collapsed the reads into unique sequences, merging closely related sequences to remove PCR and sequencing errors. V, D and J gene segments were assigned by aligning CDR3 sequences to IMGT reference sequences. For a sequence to be retained, a match of at least six nucleotides was required to both a V gene segment and a J gene segment. A rearrangement was called productive if the CDR3 had no stop codons and remained in frame with V and J, and every other rearrangement was called non-productive. CDR3 was defined by IMGT convention, running from the second conserved V-encoded cysteine to the conserved J-encoded phenylalanine. The earlier analysis of about 610 of the donors excluded any sequence lacking an unambiguous match to a single V gene segment. An earlier analysis of fewer than 750 of the donors classified V segments as functional when productive rearrangements were above 56.7% and as segregating when the standard deviation between donors was above 5%. A statistical classification framework was built to diagnose cytomegalovirus status from the catalog of TCR beta chain sequences. V and J gene assignment, in a later analysis, came from comparing TCR nucleotide sequences with IMGT/GENE-DB human TR gene sequences. A later analysis assigned CDR3 sequences and most-parsimonious VDJ recombination scenarios with the TCRdist pipeline. A later analysis defined each TCR beta chain by its CDR3 amino acid sequence plus V-gene family, and excluded reads lacking a unique V-gene family. As a way to deal with suspected cross-contamination and a sequencing artifact, a later analysis dropped 450 to 700 nucleotide sequences that were highly shared and had low generation probability. In a later analysis, a clonal expansion index for each public chain was calculated from normalized within-repertoire ranks of inferred template counts. In a later analysis, generation probabilities were computed with a VDJ recombination model fitted to out-of-frame rearrangements, and the resulting probabilities were checked against IGoR. In a later analysis, TCR-TCR, TCR-HLA and TCR-CMV co-occurrence was scored with hypergeometric tests, and a repertoire-size bias correction was applied to TCR pairs. False discovery rates were estimated in a later analysis by permuting HLA or CMV assignments 20 times. A later analysis grouped co-occurring TCRs with DBSCAN, adding TCRdist sequence similarity when clustering within HLA-allele-positive subsets. Repertoires with fewer than 30,000 or more than 120,000 public chains, plus five repertoires with anomalous nucleotide sharing, were excluded from co-occurrence clustering. What TCRdb holds here is the immuneACCESS table cut down to in-frame rearrangements. Part of the clones is not present; checked against another copy, under half of the missing clones reflect an unresolved V gene, and the others are unexplained. V, J and clone size were drawn from that table, and D and trimming were deduced from the DNA. The sample records 100,000 to 150,000 clones, over 8.5% of which are singletons. In total, the top ten clones hold around 6% of the sample.

The cohort was made up of approximately 700 healthy bone marrow donors. At the time of sampling, every cohort member was nominally healthy, though immune exposures that went unrecorded were likely present. The donor was CMV seropositive and was included in the group of 250 to 300 seropositive cohort members. A peripheral blood sample was collected from each donor, and TCR beta sequencing was performed on peripheral blood mononuclear cells. Genomic DNA was extracted from the blood cell samples with the Qiagen DNeasy Blood Extraction Kit. Here is what the overall study found, with its caveats: Because some donors lacked HLA typing at each locus, the association tests relied only on the typed subset. The earlier analysis of approximately 560 of the donors excluded about 16 rarely observed V segments, including chromosome 9 orphons, because counts were too low. Across donors, most TCR sequences were observed very rarely, whereas some public TCRs were present in many individuals. This cohort had only TCR beta chains sequenced, and the lack of alpha or paired-chain data limited which features could be detected. In a later analysis, TCR association rates were found to vary across HLA loci, with the most associated TCRs seen for DRB1 alleles and the fewest for HLA-C alleles. Roughly uniform sequencing depth across donors was assumed in presence/absence analyses, although this assumption may not hold. A few of the identified cytomegalovirus-associated TCR beta chains were confirmed in vitro to be specific for cytomegalovirus antigens. In a later analysis, HLA-associated TCR beta chains were found to be more clonally expanded and to have lower generation probabilities than equally common non-associated chains. Correlated functional status among segregating V segments might be attributable to linkage disequilibrium, but an unknown experimental factor could not be ruled out. Broadly in line with IMGT annotations, most TCR beta V segments showed up in productive rearrangements about 87% or about 30% of the time in an earlier analysis of 587 of the donors. A further reported finding was that TCR beta sequences accurately predicted the HLA-A and HLA-B alleles for most subjects in the first cohort. Compared with the 666-donor mean, donors in an Asian-associated ancestry cluster had fewer N-insertions in productive TCRs, according to a later genetic analysis. Several of the top co-occurrence clusters appeared to be linked to parvovirus B19, influenza, CMV and Epstein-Barr virus, according to a later analysis. According to a later analysis, most CMV-associated TCR beta chains appeared to be HLA-restricted, and the HLA associations seemed to be driven largely by CMV exposure. Some IMGT-functional V segments, including TRBV6-2 and TRBV6-3, could not be distinguished by the 87-base-pair reads and were therefore excluded. A cluster of highly shared sequence variants was judged likely to be a technical artifact of the sequencing pipeline. The authors suggested that the approach could potentially be extended to other disease states and immunological phenotypes. Strong co-occurrence of HLA alleles, especially DR and DQ, made assigning TCR associations to individual alleles difficult. The only immune exposure information available for the cohort was CMV serostatus. In both the original and validation cohorts, the classifier was reported to diagnose cytomegalovirus status with high specificity and sensitivity. In a later genetic analysis, a missense DCLRE1C variant was associated with V-gene and J-gene trimming of TCR beta chains, and the association was replicated in an independent cohort. In the study, approximately 160 TCR beta chains were listed as associated with cytomegalovirus. In a later analysis, around 15,000 TCR beta sequences were associated with specific HLA alleles at a false discovery rate of 0.05.

The V and J genes are TRBV14 and TRBJ2-7; 8 bases in the middle match TRBD1. The receptor comes from a woman between 40 and 55 years old in good health and CMV-seropositive. Specimen: PBMCs. The DNA reads TGTGCCAGCAGCTTCGGGACAGGAGCCTACGAGCAGTACTTC. Its translation reads: CASSFGTGAYEQYF.